This section outlines one TCR beta chain sequence together with its context. The data stem from a study of cytomegalovirus exposure and HLA in healthy donors. 60 Vbeta and 13 Jbeta primers were used in PCR. Clones were read by immunoSEQ multiplex PCR, and TCRdb kept only the in-frame ones, dropping some. The repertoire consists of roughly 130,000 clones, with roughly four fifths occurring once and the leading ten covering around 5.5%. The V gene's germline CDR1 is MNHNY and CDR2 SVGAGI (reference sequence). V was shortened by 2 bases and J by 7 bases, with 20 bases between the two germline ends. This CDR3 is 16 amino acids long.

The clonotype comes from a woman between 50 and 59 years old in good health and CMV-seropositive. The specimen was PBMCs. The chain recombines TRBV6-6 with TRBJ1-2, with D maybe TRBD1 (6 bases). CDR3 in amino acids: CASSYPLRTVETGYTF. CDR3 DNA sequence: TGTGCCAGCAGTTACCCATTGAGGACAGTAGAGACTGGCTACACCTTC.